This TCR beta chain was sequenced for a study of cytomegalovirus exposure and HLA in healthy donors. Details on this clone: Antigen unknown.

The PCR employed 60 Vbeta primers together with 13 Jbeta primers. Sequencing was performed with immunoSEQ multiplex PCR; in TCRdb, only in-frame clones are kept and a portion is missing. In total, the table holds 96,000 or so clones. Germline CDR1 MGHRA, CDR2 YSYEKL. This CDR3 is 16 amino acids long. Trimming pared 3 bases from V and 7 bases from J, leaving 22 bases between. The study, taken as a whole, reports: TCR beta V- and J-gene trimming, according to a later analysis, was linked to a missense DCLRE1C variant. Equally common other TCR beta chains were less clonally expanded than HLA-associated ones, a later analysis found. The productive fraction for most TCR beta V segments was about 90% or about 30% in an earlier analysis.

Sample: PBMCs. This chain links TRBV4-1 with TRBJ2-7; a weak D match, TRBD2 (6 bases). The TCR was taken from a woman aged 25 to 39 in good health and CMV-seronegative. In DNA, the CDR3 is TGCGCCAGCAGCCATCTCGGAGGCTCGACCGCGGGGGAGCAGTACTTC. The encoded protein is CASSHLGGSTAGEQYF.